The next 25 T cell receptor beta chains were all read from a single sample in a study of T cell changes during pregnancy in multiple sclerosis (dated by TCRdb to between 2018 and 2021). Library preparation employed the immunoSEQ multiplex PCR assay. This is the immuneACCESS table as TCRdb keeps it, with only in-frame sequences that have V and J called. A part of the clones is gone; compared with another copy, unresolved V genes explain less than half, and the rest is unexplained. This sample holds approximately 100,000 clones; around 92% were observed only once. Approximately 2.2% of the sample is in the top ten clones. Sequenced material: peripheral blood, taken after pregnancy. The receptors here all came from a female donor in good health, enrolled as a control in a pregnancy study.

The chain recombines TRBV7-3 with TRBJ1-1; 10 positions match TRBD1. The CDR3 has 19 amino acids. V shed 2 bases and J 2 bases; nucleotides not matched to a gene: 14. Germline CDR1 reads SGHTA; CDR2 reads FQGTGA. In DNA form, the CDR3 reads TGTGCCAGCAGCTTACGTCCTCCGGGACAGGGGTCTCTAAACACTGAAGCTTTCTTT. It is translated as CASSLRPPGQGSLNTEAFF.

This chain connects TRBV29-1 to TRBJ1-5, with 12 bases lining up with TRBD1. The CDR3 spans 14 residues. Germline CDR1 is SQVTM and CDR2 is ANQGSEA. The trim removed 6 bases at V and 4 bases at J, leaving 4 bases unmatched. The CDR3 protein is CSVGTGGLNQPQHF. The CDR3 coding sequence is TGCAGCGTCGGGACAGGGGGCCTAAATCAGCCCCAGCATTTT.

This clone was detected a few times. This chain joins TRBV4-1 and TRBJ2-4; 8 bases are a match to TRBD2. This CDR3 is built from 17 residues. Germline values: CDR1 MGHRA, CDR2 YSYEKL. The V gene end was trimmed by 2 bases and the J gene end by 1 base; junction bases not matched to a gene: 7. CDR3 bases: TGCGCCAGCAGCCAATTTAGCGGGGCATCTGCCAAAAACATTCAGTACTTC. Translated: CASSQFSGASAKNIQYF.

This chain connects TRBV29-1 to TRBJ1-1; TRBD1 matches 9 bases. Germline CDR1 is SQVTM and CDR2 is ANQGSEA. V lost 3 bases and J lost 11; bases outside the gene matches: 13. CDR3 length: 14 amino acids. The CDR3, as DNA: TGCAGCGTTGATAACCCACAGGGGGCTGTTTCGGCTTTCTTT. Translation: CSVDNPQGAVSAFF.

The chain joins TRBV5-5 to TRBJ1-5; possible D gene TRBD1, 5 bases. V was trimmed by 6 bases and J by 4 bases, leaving 17 bases between them. This CDR3 contains 15 residues. Germline V gene data show CDR1 as SGHKS and CDR2 as YYEKEE (reference sequence). The CDR3 protein is CASTTQEGSNQPQHF. The CDR3 DNA is TGTGCCAGCACCACCCAGGAGGGGAGTAATCAGCCCCAGCATTTT. The complete variable domain, with remaining parts taken from reference TRBV5-5 and TRBJ1-5, reads DAGVTQSPTHLIKTRGQQVTLRCSPISGHKSVSWYQQVLGQGPQFIFQYYEKEERGRGNFPDRFSARQFPNYSSELNVNALLLGDSALYLCASTTQEGSNQPQHFGDGTRLSIL.

This chain joins TRBV2 and TRBJ2-7; 8 bases match TRBD1. V shed 3 bases and J 3 bases; nucleotides not matched to a gene: 1. The CDR3 runs 13 residues. CDR1 is SNHLY and CDR2 is FYNNEI in the germline V gene. CDR3 in DNA: TGTGCCAGCAGTGACGGACAGGGCTACGAGCAGTACTTC. Protein sequence: CASSDGQGYEQYF.

This clone has a single count. The V gene is TRBV2, the J gene TRBJ1-1, with D hard to call. The length of the CDR3 is 14 residues. V was trimmed by 4 bases and J by 5 bases, leaving 14 bases between them. Germline assignment: CDR1 SNHLY and CDR2 FYNNEI. This CDR3 reads CASSGAGMETEAFF. The CDR3, as DNA: TGTGCCAGCAGTGGCGCCGGGATGGAGACTGAAGCTTTCTTT.

The V call is TRBV6-1, the J call TRBJ1-2; perhaps TRBD1 as D (5 bases). The CDR3 runs 9 residues. Germline V CDR1 and CDR2: MNHNS, SASEGT. The CDR3 DNA is TGTGCGACAGTTTATGGCTACACCTTC. It encodes CATVYGYTF.

The chain employs TRBV6-1 and TRBJ1-2; 7 positions match TRBD1. With V trimmed by 11 bases and J by 11 bases, 8 bases remained unmatched. Germline CDR1 MNHNS, CDR2 SASEGT. This CDR3 contains 10 residues. CDR3 loop: CAAEGQSYTF. CDR3 bases: TGTGCCGCCGAGGGACAGTCTTACACCTTC.

The chain recombines TRBV10-3 with TRBJ2-7; TRBD2 aligns across 9 bases. Trimming cost V 11 bases and J 3 bases; bases outside gene matches: 8. The CDR3 has 13 residues. CDR1 and CDR2 from the germline V gene are ENHRY and SYGVKD. CDR3 in amino acids: CALGGTSSYEQYF. CDR3 DNA: TGTGCCCTCGGGGGGACTAGCAGCTACGAGCAGTACTTC.

The chain combines TRBV10-3 with TRBJ1-5; 8 bases align to TRBD1. The CDR3 runs 14 residues. J was trimmed by 8 bases and V by 7 bases; bases with no gene match: 10. Per germline, CDR1 ENHRY and CDR2 SYGVKD. DNA for the CDR3: TGTGCCATCAACGGACAGGGCTGGGGTGAGCCCCAGCATTTT. Translation gives CAINGQGWGEPQHF.

The J gene is TRBJ1-1, the V gene TRBV2, with D possibly being TRBD1 (5 bases). Germline V lookup: CDR1 SNHLY, CDR2 FYNNEI. V was shortened by 0 bases and J by 3 bases, with 11 bases between the two germline ends. The CDR3 totals 15 residues. The CDR3: CASSEAQGLYTEAFF. CDR3 nucleotide sequence: TGTGCCAGCAGTGAAGCGCAGGGTTTGTACACTGAAGCTTTCTTT.

The count of this clone is one. This sequence joins TRBV29-1 and TRBJ1-2; no clear D gene. Trimming stripped 7 bases from V and 6 bases from J, with 15 bases between. The CDR3 consists of 12 residues. Germline V gene data show CDR1 as SQVTM and CDR2 as ANQGSEA. CDR3 coding DNA: TGCAGCGCTGTAGCTTTCTTGGATGGCTACACCTTC. Its protein product is CSAVAFLDGYTF.

The gene calls are TRBV5-1 and TRBJ1-2; TRBD1 agrees at 8 bases. The CDR3 totals 13 residues. Trimming removed 4 bases from V and 7 bases from J; junction bases left unmatched: 6. Looked up from germline, CDR1 is SGHRS and CDR2 is YFSETQ. The CDR3 DNA follows: TGCGCCAGCAGCGGACAGGGTCGGACTGGCTACACCTTC. It encodes CASSGQGRTGYTF.

CDR3 nucleotides: TGTGCCTGGAGTGTACCGGGAAACTATGGCTACACCTTC. This encodes CAWSVPGNYGYTF. This chain links TRBV30 with TRBJ1-2, with D uncertain. V gave up 0 bases and J gave up 2 bases, with 7 bases separating them. From germline, CDR1 is GTSNPN and CDR2 SVGIG (reference sequence). The CDR3 contains 13 residues. The full variable domain, its missing parts supplied by reference TRBV30 and TRBJ1-2, is SQTIHQWPATLVQPVGSPLSLECTVEGTSNPNLYWYRQAAGRGLQLLFYSVGIGQISSEVPQNLSASRPQDRQFILSSKKLLLSDSGFYLCAWSVPGNYGYTFGSGTRLTVV.

The chain uses TRBV30 and TRBJ1-2, with no clear D. Germline V CDR1 and CDR2: GTSNPN, SVGIG (reference sequence). Trimming cost V 5 bases and J 3 bases, with 7 bases left between them. This CDR3 spans 11 amino acids. This CDR3 is CAWQVDYGYTF. The CDR3 DNA reads TGTGCCTGGCAGGTGGACTATGGCTACACCTTC.

The gene calls are TRBV19 and TRBJ2-7, with 7 bases aligning to TRBD2. Germline V gene sequence: CDR1 LNHDA, CDR2 SQIVND (reference sequence). V was pared by 5 bases and J by 5 bases, with 12 bases of the junction left unmatched. CDR3 length equals 15 residues. CDR3 DNA: TGTGCCAGTAGTCCCCTGCCGGGAGGAGGTAACGAGCAGTACTTC. It yields the protein CASSPLPGGGNEQYF.

The rearrangement joins TRBV2 to TRBJ2-1, with TRBD2 identical over 11 bases. Trimming took 6 bases from V and 4 from J; bases not matched to a gene: 11. The CDR3 spans 17 residues. Looked up from germline, CDR1 is SNHLY and CDR2 is FYNNEI. CDR3 loop: CASSTSLTSGVYNEQFF. CDR3 in DNA: TGTGCCAGCAGCACAAGCCTGACTAGCGGGGTTTACAATGAGCAGTTCTTC.

This chain links TRBV7-9 with TRBJ2-7, with TRBD2 matching 8 bases. The V gene end was trimmed by 6 bases and the J gene end by 4 bases; junction bases not matched to a gene: 11. The CDR3 length is 15 residues. CDR1 SEHNR and CDR2 FQNEAQ come from the germline V gene (reference sequence). CDR3 sequence: CASSRGLVGIYEQYF. The CDR3, as DNA: TGTGCCAGCAGTCGGGGACTAGTTGGGATTTACGAGCAGTACTTC.

The J gene is TRBJ1-5, the V gene TRBV27; D is unresolved. Germline V gene lookup returns CDR1 MNHEY and CDR2 SMNVEV (reference sequence). Trimming cost V 6 bases and J 0 bases, with 9 bases left between them. The CDR3 consists of 14 residues. This chain's CDR3 is CASSYSNSNQPQHF. The CDR3 DNA reads as TGTGCCAGCAGCTACAGCAATAGCAATCAGCCCCAGCATTTT.

The rearrangement links TRBV4-2 to TRBJ2-7, with 8 bases lining up with TRBD1. Germline CDR1 reads LGHNA; CDR2 reads YNFKEQ. V shed 3 bases, J shed 1 base, and the junction held 5 bases outside the gene matches. The CDR3 loop spans 15 amino acids. The CDR3 reads CASSHRQGTSYEQYF. The CDR3 nucleotides read TGTGCCAGCAGCCACCGACAGGGGACTTCCTACGAGCAGTACTTC.

The chain carries TRBV28 and TRBJ2-5; 9 positions match TRBD1. V shed 7 bases, J shed 7 bases, and the junction held 22 bases outside the gene matches. This CDR3 spans 18 amino acids. Germline-derived CDR1 and CDR2 are MDHEN and SYDVKM. CDR3 coding DNA: TGTGCCAGCACCCAGACCTTTATGGGACAGGGTCTAAGGGGGACCCAGTACTTC. It encodes CASTQTFMGQGLRGTQYF.

CDR3 sequence (DNA): TGCGCCAGCAGCCGGGGGGTCGGGACTGAAGCTTTCTTT. Its translation is CASSRGVGTEAFF. This rearrangement joins TRBV4-1 to TRBJ1-1; the D gene is possibly TRBD1 (5 bases). Germline CDR1 reads MGHRA; CDR2 reads YSYEKL. V was trimmed by 4 bases and J by 5 bases, leaving 11 bases between them. This CDR3 has 13 residues.

The DNA for the CDR3 is TGTGCCAGCAGCCCAAGGGGGTCTCGCAATCAGCCCCAGCATTTT. Translating gives CASSPRGSRNQPQHF. The chain uses TRBV2 and TRBJ1-5, with D maybe TRBD1 (6 bases). The germline V gene encodes CDR1 SNHLY and CDR2 FYNNEI. The V end lost 6 bases, the J end lost 2 bases, and 14 bases lay between the germline ends. This CDR3 spans 15 amino acids.

The J gene is TRBJ1-4, the V gene TRBV19; 7 nucleotides align to TRBD1. The CDR3 is 14 residues long. Germline CDR1 LNHDA, CDR2 SQIVND (reference sequence). Germline trimming cut 7 bases from V and 4 bases from J; bases unmatched to any gene: 6. The CDR3 bases are TGTGCCAGTACGAGGGACAGAAATAATGAAAAACTGTTTTTT. Its protein is CASTRDRNNEKLFF. Variable domain in full (rest from reference TRBV19 and TRBJ1-4): DGGITQSPKYLFRKEGQNVTLSCEQNLNHDAMYWYRQDPGQGLRLIYYSQIVNDFQKGDIAEGYSVSREKKESFPLTVTSAQKNPTAFYLCASTRDRNNEKLFFGSGTQLSVL.